The next 13 T cell receptor beta chains were all read from a single sample in a study of cytomegalovirus exposure and HLA in healthy donors. PCR involved 60 Vbeta and 13 Jbeta primers. Profiled with immunoSEQ multiplex PCR; TCRdb holds only in-frame clones, not every one. The sample records 95,000 to 100,000 clones, roughly four fifths being singletons. The specimen sequenced was PBMCs. The receptor set was obtained from a man aged 45 to 65 in good health and CMV-seronegative.

The rearrangement links TRBV6-6 to TRBJ1-3; tentatively, D is TRBD1 (6 bases). The CDR3 length is 15 residues. Trimming took 2 bases from V and 3 from J, leaving 11 bases between them. The germline CDR1 and CDR2 sequences are MNHNY and SVGAGI (reference sequence). In DNA, the CDR3 is TGTGCCAGCAGTTACCGGGGGGCGATTGGAAACACCATATATTTT. It yields the protein CASSYRGAIGNTIYF.

The chain recombines TRBV28 with TRBJ1-6; TRBD1 matches at 8 bases. Germline V gene sequence: CDR1 MDHEN, CDR2 SYDVKM. The J segment lost 7 bases and the V segment lost 6 bases, leaving 14 bases of the junction unmatched. This CDR3 comprises 17 residues. The CDR3 loop is CASSPSRTGIRNSPLHF. The CDR3 DNA is TGTGCCAGCAGCCCCTCCCGGACAGGGATAAGGAATTCACCCCTCCACTTT.

This clone was seen more than once but under ten times. The rearrangement links TRBV19 to TRBJ1-1; 9 positions match TRBD1. Unmatched junction bases numbered 10, after V lost 7 bases and J lost 4 bases. The CDR3 totals 15 residues. Germline V CDR1 and CDR2: LNHDA, SQIVND (reference sequence). The DNA for the CDR3 is TGTGCCAGTATACCGGGACAGGGAACCCTCACTGAAGCTTTCTTT. Translated, it gives CASIPGQGTLTEAFF.

The rearrangement links TRBV7-2 to TRBJ1-3; tentatively, D is TRBD1 (5 bases). The CDR3 spans 13 residues. V lost 1 base and J lost 9, with 10 bases in between. CDR1 and CDR2 (germline): SGHTA, FQGNSA. CDR3 amino acids: CASSLEQDLTIYF. The CDR3 DNA follows: TGTGCCAGCAGCTTAGAACAGGACCTCACCATATATTTT. Full variable domain (remainder filled in from reference TRBV7-2 and TRBJ1-3): GAGVSQSPSNKVTEKGKDVELRCDPISGHTALYWYRQSLGQGLEFLIYFQGNSAPDKSGLPSDRFSAERTGGSVSTLTIQRTQQEDSAVYLCASSLEQDLTIYFGEGSWLTVV.

This chain links TRBV5-1 with TRBJ2-2; 10 bases are a match to TRBD1. The germline V gene has CDR1 SGHRS and CDR2 YFSETQ. The CDR3 is 15 residues long. The trim removed 4 bases at V and 7 bases at J, leaving 7 bases unmatched. The DNA of the CDR3 is TGCGCCAGCAGCCCGGACAGGGGGTTAATCGGGGAGCTGTTTTTT. Translating it yields CASSPDRGLIGELFF.

Remarks on this clone: A read error may account for a junction end that differs from germline. The gene calls are TRBV7-9 and TRBJ1-1; D not resolved. This CDR3 spans 15 amino acids. Germline values: CDR1 SEHNR, CDR2 FQNEAQ (reference sequence). The CDR3 region is CSSSLETILNTEAFF. CDR3 coding DNA: TGTTCCAGCAGCTTAGAGACTATCCTAAACACTGAAGCTTTCTTT.

This clone was counted a few times. This chain joins TRBV15 and TRBJ2-6, with 9 bases lining up with TRBD1. The germline CDR1 and CDR2 sequences are LNHNV and YYDKDF (reference sequence). The CDR3 extends over 18 amino acids. J gave up 2 bases and V 3 bases, and 8 bases lay outside the gene matches. This CDR3 is CATSRGQGEWAGANVLTF. As DNA, the CDR3 is TGTGCCACCAGCAGGGGACAGGGAGAGTGGGCTGGGGCCAACGTCCTGACTTTC.

This clone was detected only a few times. This chain connects TRBV7-9 to TRBJ2-1; perhaps TRBD2 as D (6 bases). V was clipped by 1 base and J by 10 bases, with 23 bases between them. Looked up from germline, CDR1 is SEHNR and CDR2 is FQNEAQ (reference sequence). The CDR3 extends over 17 amino acids. DNA of the CDR3: TGTGCCAGCAGCTTAGTGGGGGGTAGCGGCGCCGGGACGGAGCAGTTCTTC. Its translation: CASSLVGGSGAGTEQFF.

This clone came up once. The genes are TRBV6-5 and TRBJ2-5, with D unclear. Germline V CDR1 and CDR2: MNHEY, SVGAGI. The CDR3 loop spans 14 amino acids. Trimming shortened V by 2 bases and J by 3 bases, and 10 bases separated the two germline ends. The CDR3 DNA is TGTGCCAGCAGTTACGAGTGGCAGGAAGAGACCCAGTACTTC. Protein product: CASSYEWQEETQYF.

The gene calls are TRBV7-9 and TRBJ1-3, with no clear D. Germline V gene data show CDR1 as SEHNR and CDR2 as FQNEAQ (reference sequence). The V end was cut by 8 bases, the J end by 2 bases, with 4 bases between. This CDR3 has 11 residues. The CDR3 is CASGTGNTIYF. CDR3 coding DNA: TGTGCCAGCGGCACTGGAAACACCATATATTTT.

The chain recombines TRBV29-1 with TRBJ1-3, with a weak D call TRBD1 (6 bases). CDR1 is SQVTM, CDR2 ANQGSEA, per germline. The V gene lost 7 bases and the J gene lost 1 base, with 14 bases spanning the gap. The CDR3 has 14 residues. In nucleotides, the CDR3 is TGCAGCGGGTCGGGGGGGGCATCTGGAAACACCATATATTTT. Encoded protein: CSGSGGASGNTIYF.

V and J are TRBV7-6 and TRBJ2-1; D is possibly TRBD2 (5 bases). The germline V gene encodes CDR1 SGHVS and CDR2 FNYEAQ. This CDR3 is built from 12 residues. Between the trimmed V and J ends, which lost 5 bases and 8 bases, there was a span of 10 bases. The CDR3 protein is CASSPTRHEQFF. The CDR3 nucleotides are TGTGCCAGCAGCCCAACTAGACATGAGCAGTTCTTC.

J is TRBJ2-7 and V is TRBV21-1; the tabulated D call, TRBD2, remains unverified against the DNA. TRBV21-1 is shown as a pseudogene. The CDR3 runs to 15 residues. Written as DNA, the CDR3 is TGTGCCAGCAGCAAAGGGGCTAGCGGGAGATCCGAGCAGTACTTC. Its protein product is CASSKGASGRSEQYF.